The rows below give T cell receptor beta chains drawn from one sample of a study of T cells in localized non-small cell lung cancer. Only in-frame clones appear in the TCRdb table, and some are missing; sequencing was by immunoSEQ multiplex PCR. The table has around 41,000 clones, around 83% seen once. The specimen was PBMCs, collected before any cancer treatment. The receptors were gathered from a man between 40 and 70 years old with stage II lung adenocarcinoma. Both conserved end residues are part of each CDR3.

>14|TRBV5-5|TRBJ1-5
CASSLAGQNQPQHF
>14|TRBV7-9|TRBJ1-4
CASSSEQGGEKLFF
>14|TRBV11-2|TRBJ2-1
CASSYRDVTNEQFF
>13|TRBV30|TRBJ1-4
CAWTGGLGEKLFF
>13|TRBV27|TRBJ1-3
CASISLSGNTIYF
>18|TRBV19|TRBJ1-2
CASSGFRDRGNLIYGYTF
>12|TRBV12-5|TRBJ2-1
CASGETGSEQFF
>13|TRBV6-1|TRBJ1-2
CASSEDGTYGYTF
>13|TRBV6-6|TRBJ1-1
CASSSSGLTEAFF
>13|TRBV11-2|TRBJ1-3
CASSPSSGNTIYF
>16|TRBV4-2|TRBJ2-1
CASSPRLAGGVDEQFF
>13|TRBV6-5|TRBJ1-5
CASKTGQNQPQHF
>14|TRBV7-9|TRBJ2-3
CASSYSGGTDTQYF
>13|TRBV7-9|TRBJ2-7
CASSDGGGYEQYF
>17|TRBV6-1|TRBJ1-6
CASSEDLGGVYNSPLHF
>13|TRBV6-5|TRBJ2-7
CASRRTEDYEQYF
>15|TRBV14|TRBJ1-5
CASPSLLGSNQPQHF
>18|TRBV5-3|TRBJ1-5
CARSGHNGTGPLAWPQHF
>14|TRBV7-8|TRBJ2-7
CASSTGGPSYEQYF
>14|TRBV5-1|TRBJ2-7
CASSQGQEGAEQYF
>17|TRBV10-1|TRBJ2-7
CASKGDSSYTISYEQYF
>17|TRBV18|TRBJ1-1
CASSPSPLGSQRTEAFF
>14|TRBV5-1|TRBJ2-5
CASSATGGRETQYF
>12|TRBV6-6|TRBJ1-1
CAIRQAGTEAFF
>14|TRBV11-2|TRBJ2-3
CASSPLPSTDTQYF
>15|TRBV6-5|TRBJ1-2
CASSIRQGPLYGYTF
>13|TRBV19|TRBJ1-5
CASNPGTNQPQHF
>19|TRBV10-3|TRBJ2-2
CAISAGSGALSLRTGELFF
>14|TRBV19|TRBJ1-1
CASTRWDGNTEAFF
>16|TRBV18|TRBJ2-2
CASSPREWGSTGELFF
>14|TRBV9|TRBJ1-1
CASSAQDRGSEAFF
>16|TRBV11-2|TRBJ2-7
CASSLTTSGGGNEQYF
>16|TRBV30|TRBJ2-7
CAWGRDRGPFTYEQYF
>13|TRBV6-1|TRBJ1-1
CASSYRVNTEAFF
>12|TRBV28|TRBJ1-4
CASRGPYEKLFF
>15|TRBV18|TRBJ2-1
CASSPRSPRDNEQFF
>15|TRBV4-1|TRBJ1-2
CASSRGPEGVGGYTF
>17|TRBV5-1|TRBJ2-3
CASSRPGTSGSTDTQYF
>13|TRBV5-1|TRBJ1-1
CASRTGAGTEAFF
>16|TRBV7-3|TRBJ2-7
CASSPMGPSGGREQYF
>14|TRBV6-9|TRBJ2-2
CATNRDGLPGELFF
>14|TRBV7-9|TRBJ1-5
CASSHDRADQPQHF
>16|TRBV19|TRBJ2-3
CASSPTSGLAPDTQYF
>13|TRBV2|TRBJ1-1
CASLEAGNTEAFF
>14|TRBV7-2|TRBJ1-4
CASSYGASNEKLFF
>15|TRBV6-6|TRBJ2-3
CASSDSGGAADTQYF
>19|TRBV19|TRBJ2-6
CASSNTGQGPGTGANVLTF
>14|TRBV2|TRBJ1-1
CASRATTVNTEAFF
>14|TRBV19|TRBJ2-3
CATPRDRSTDTQYF
>14|TRBV19|TRBJ1-5
CASSIRPRFQPQHF
>16|TRBV7-2|TRBJ2-3
CASSLNSGGAKDTQYF
>15|TRBV19|TRBJ1-5
CASSIRDGSNQPQHF